This T cell receptor beta chain was captured in a study of long-term antiretroviral therapy in people with HIV. With survey level as its setting, the immunoSEQ assay was v3.0. What sequencing targeted per sample was 40,000-50,000 T-cell genomes. The assay was immunoSEQ multiplex PCR, and TCRdb's table has in-frame clones only and misses some. The sample shows 23,000 or so clones, about 86% of them seen only once. The CDR3 totals 15 residues. Germline V gives CDR1 SGHNT, CDR2 YYREEE (reference sequence). After removal of 4 bases from V and 6 bases from J, the junction contained 6 bases not matched to a gene.

Sequenced material: unsorted PBMCs, taken 0.1 years before starting antiretroviral therapy. This chain joins TRBV5-4 and TRBJ2-2; 10 positions match TRBD2. This TCR derives from a man aged 35-49 years with HIV. CDR3 in DNA: TGTGCCAGCAGCCCTCTAGCGGGAGCGGCCGGGGAGCTGTTTTTT. It specifies CASSPLAGAAGELFF.